This TCR beta chain stems from a study of beta chain features in type 1 diabetes. The study's findings and limits: A definitive answer on HLA type influencing TCRB rearrangement was not reached here. Researchers reported that naive, central memory and Treg TCRB repertoires appeared more similar in patients than in healthy donors. Diminished insertions and augmented deletions at VDJ junctions characterized type 1 diabetes patients.

This clone came up a few times. Its antigen is not known. Germline V gene sequence: CDR1 SGHTA, CDR2 FQGNSA. This CDR3 spans 14 amino acids. V was pared by 6 bases and J by 5 bases, with 8 bases of the junction left unmatched. TCRB transcripts that were expressed got sequenced, as all of the isolated RNA had been reverse transcribed. Here immunoSEQ multiplex PCR was the method, and the copy in TCRdb shows in-frame clones only, minus some. Among about 220,000 clones, roughly 11% were seen once, and the ten largest hold approximately 1.4%. The TCR comes from a young man in good health. Specimen: central memory CD4+ T cells from blood. The chain links TRBV7-2 to TRBJ2-5; 8 bases are shared with TRBD1. CDR3 bases: TGTGCCAGCAGGAAACCAGGGGGCTTGGAGACCCAGTACTTC. Its translation is CASRKPGGLETQYF.